The 4 T cell receptor beta chains presented below share a single source sample, sequenced in a study of blood T cell repertoires in COVID-19 (dated by TCRdb to 2020 to 2022). Library generation was performed with the immunoSEQ multiplex PCR assay. Here the immuneACCESS table is served through TCRdb, limited to in-frame sequences with V and J called. Missing clones are a known gap in these copies; in checked studies unresolved V genes cover under half, and the rest lacks a known reason. This sample lists some 120,000 clones; around 85% were detected once. Around 20% of the sample lies in the top ten. The material sequenced was peripheral blood. These receptors came from a woman aged 50 to 60 who had recovered from COVID-19.

The rearrangement joins TRBV5-1 to TRBJ1-3, with TRBD1 matching over 9 bases. J was trimmed by 0 bases and V by 8 bases; bases with no gene match: 9. The CDR3 covers 16 residues. CDR1 is SGHRS and CDR2 is YFSETQ in the germline V gene. The CDR3 is CASSPGQGSSGNTIYF. The CDR3 region has the DNA TGCGCCAGTTCGCCGGGACAGGGATCCTCTGGAAACACCATATATTTT.

V and J are TRBV5-1 and TRBJ2-1; D is unclear. Trimming stripped 5 bases from V and 4 bases from J, with 4 bases between. The V gene's germline CDR1 is SGHRS and CDR2 YFSETQ. There are 11 residues in the CDR3. Written as DNA, the CDR3 is TGCGCCAGCAGTCTATACAATGAGCAGTTCTTC. Translation gives CASSLYNEQFF.

V and J are TRBV2 and TRBJ1-1; 7 positions match TRBD1. Per germline, CDR1 SNHLY and CDR2 FYNNEI. The CDR3 length is 13 residues. With 7 bases clipped from V and 8 bases from J, the junction kept 10 bases outside the gene matches. Written as DNA, the CDR3 is TGTGCCAGCAAGAGAAGGGTGACAGGGGAAGCTTTCTTT. Protein sequence: CASKRRVTGEAFF.

The V gene is TRBV25-1, the J gene TRBJ1-2; TRBD1 matches at 10 bases. Germline assignment: CDR1 MGHDK and CDR2 SYGVNS. The CDR3 runs to 14 residues. The J segment lost 8 bases and the V segment lost 1 base, leaving 4 bases of the junction unmatched. CDR3 coding DNA: TGTGCCAGCAGTGAATGGGACAGGGGCGAGGGCTACACCTTC. Translating it yields CASSEWDRGEGYTF.